These 27 T cell receptor beta chains were sequenced from one sample in a study of T cells in Graves' hyperthyroidism and ophthalmopathy. It was RNA transcripts that yielded the amplified TCR beta CDR3 regions. Researchers ran a first-round RT-PCR on the TCR CDR3 using the HTBI primer set. TCRdb reanalysed the multiplex PCR reads using MiXCR and keeps one entry per CDR3 protein. The sample lists 600,000 to 700,000 distinct CDR3 sequences; just under 45% were seen once. Material for sequencing was peripheral blood or thyroid tissue (not recorded which). The receptors shown here come from an adult man with Graves' disease, either hyperthyroidism or ophthalmopathy (not recorded which).

The chain is built from TRBV7-8 and TRBJ2-7, with D maybe TRBD1 (6 bases). TRBJ2-1 explains the end of the DNA better; the J call may be wrong. Germline V lookup: CDR1 SGHVS, CDR2 FQNEAQ. This CDR3 contains 15 residues. The CDR3 DNA reads as TGTGCCAGCAGCTTAAGTGGGGGCTTTAGCAATGAGCAGTTCTTC. Its protein is CASSLSGGFSNEQFF.

Only a few counts were recorded for this clonotype. The chain's CDR3 is CSASIGEGTEAFF. CDR3 sequence (DNA): TGCAGCGCTTCAATCGGGGAGGGCACTGAAGCTTTCTTT. The chain combines TRBV29-1 with TRBJ1-1; D call uncertain. Germline lookup yields CDR1 SQVTM and CDR2 ANQGSEA. CDR3 length: 13 residues. V gave up 7 bases and J gave up 4 bases, with 16 bases separating them.

Only a few counts were recorded for this clonotype. The chain links TRBV7-9 to TRBJ2-7; 7 bases match TRBD2. This CDR3 region has 15 residues. Unmatched junction bases numbered 9, after V lost 1 base and J lost 6 bases. Germline CDR1 SEHNR, CDR2 FQNEAQ (reference sequence). CDR3 region: CASSLVLGGIFEQYF. The DNA of the CDR3 is TGTGCCAGCAGCTTAGTACTGGGGGGGATCTTCGAGCAGTACTTC. The entire variable domain, with the rest obtained from reference TRBV7-9 and TRBJ2-7, is as follows: DTGVSQNPRHKITKRGQNVTFRCDPISEHNRLYWYRQTLGQGPEFLTYFQNEAQLEKSRLLSDRFSAERPKGSFSTLEIQRTEQGDSAMYLCASSLVLGGIFEQYFGPGTRLTVT.

The rearrangement links TRBV7-9 to TRBJ2-2; no clear D. CDR1 SEHNR and CDR2 FQNEAQ come from the germline V gene (reference sequence). The V gene lost 7 bases and the J gene lost 3 bases, with 18 bases spanning the gap. The CDR3 totals 16 residues. The CDR3, as DNA: TGTGCCAGCACCCGTCCAGGAGCTGGCTACACCGGGGAGCTGTTTTTT. Its translation: CASTRPGAGYTGELFF. The full variable domain, in which reference TRBV7-9 and TRBJ2-2 provide the parts outside the CDR3, is DTGVSQNPRHKITKRGQNVTFRCDPISEHNRLYWYRQTLGQGPEFLTYFQNEAQLEKSRLLSDRFSAERPKGSFSTLEIQRTEQGDSAMYLCASTRPGAGYTGELFFGEGSRLTVL.

This chain uses TRBV6-5 with TRBJ1-2; D is ambiguous. Deletions cut 3 bases from V and 4 bases from J, with 12 bases between. Germline loops: CDR1 MNHEY, CDR2 SVGAGI. CDR3 size: 14 residues. The CDR3 nucleotides are TGTGCCAGCAGTTATTCACAGAGCCCCTATGGCTACACCTTC. Translating it yields CASSYSQSPYGYTF.

The chain joins TRBV10-3 to TRBJ2-2; D tentatively fits TRBD1 or TRBD2 (6 bases each). Trimming left V 7 bases short and J 3 bases short, with 18 bases between. The germline gives CDR1 ENHRY, CDR2 SYGVKD. The CDR3 totals 16 residues. The CDR3 bases are TGTGCCATCAACTCGGGGGCACATGGCTACACCGGGGAGCTGTTTTTT. Its protein product is CAINSGAHGYTGELFF.

This clonotype was counted at least ten times. The chain joins TRBV24-1 to TRBJ1-1; 7 nucleotides align to TRBD1. This CDR3 has 12 amino acids. V was clipped by 6 bases and J by 7 bases; unmatched bases: 4. CDR1 and CDR2 from the germline V gene are KGHDR and SFDVKD. CDR3 in DNA: TGTGCCACCAGTCTGGGGGACAGTGAAGCTTTCTTT. This sequence encodes CATSLGDSEAFF.

The gene calls are TRBV7-9 and TRBJ2-7; possible D gene TRBD2, 6 bases. The CDR3 runs 14 residues. V was pared by 2 bases and J by 4 bases, with 12 bases between. Germline assignment: CDR1 SEHNR and CDR2 FQNEAQ (reference sequence). For the CDR3, the DNA is TGTGCCAGCAGCTTATCCGGGACTGTTTACGAGCAGTACTTC. Translation: CASSLSGTVYEQYF.

This rearrangement joins TRBV29-1 to TRBJ1-6, with TRBD1 identical over 7 bases. V gave up 4 bases and J gave up 8 bases; unmatched junction bases: 8. Per germline, CDR1 SQVTM and CDR2 ANQGSEA. The length of the CDR3 is 14 residues. CDR3 sequence (DNA): TGCAGCGTTGGGAAGACAGGGAACGATTCACCCCTCCACTTT. Its translation is CSVGKTGNDSPLHF.

The chain joins TRBV29-1 to TRBJ2-7; possible D gene TRBD1, 5 bases. Trimming stripped 6 bases from V and 2 bases from J, with 20 bases between. Per the germline V gene, CDR1 is SQVTM and CDR2 is ANQGSEA. CDR3 length: 15 amino acids. CDR3 sequence: CSVASPQGRAYEQYF. CDR3 DNA: TGCAGCGTGGCCTCCCCTCAGGGCAGGGCCTACGAGCAGTACTTC.

The CDR3 region is CASSLVRGTGNQPQHF. The DNA of the CDR3 is TGTGCCAGCAGCTTAGTCCGAGGGACGGGTAATCAGCCCCAGCATTTT. The V call is TRBV9, the J call TRBJ1-5, with D maybe TRBD1 (5 bases). The CDR3 loop spans 16 amino acids. Germline V gene lookup returns CDR1 SGDLS and CDR2 YYNGEE. Between the trimmed V and J ends, which lost 4 bases and 4 bases, there was a span of 18 bases.

The chain links TRBV6-6 to TRBJ2-5; a possible D gene is TRBD1 (6 bases). Germline V gene data show CDR1 as MNHNY and CDR2 as SVGAGI (reference sequence). V was pared by 6 bases and J by 3 bases, with 20 bases between. The length of the CDR3 is 16 residues. DNA for the CDR3: TGTGCCAGCAGCCCTCTGACAGGATTTGGGGAAGAGACCCAGTACTTC. Encoded protein: CASSPLTGFGEETQYF.

This clonotype has a handful of counts. CDR3 loop: CASEIQRPGNQPQHF. Here the CDR3 DNA reads TGTGCCAGCGAGATACAGCGCCCCGGCAATCAGCCCCAGCATTTT. The V gene is TRBV6-5, the J gene TRBJ1-5; D gene unclear. Trimming cost V 8 bases and J 2 bases, with 16 bases left between them. Germline CDR1 is MNHEY and CDR2 is SVGAGI. The CDR3 contains 15 residues.

V usage is TRBV29-1 and J usage is TRBJ1-2, with D uncertain. The CDR3 runs to 10 residues. Looked up from germline, CDR1 is SQVTM and CDR2 is ANQGSEA. The ends were cut back, 8 bases at V and 6 bases at J, with 10 bases in the middle. The CDR3 here is CSLEVHGYTF. Here the CDR3 DNA reads TGCAGCTTAGAGGTACATGGCTACACCTTC. Supplemented by reference TRBV29-1 and TRBJ1-2, the full variable domain reads SAVISQKPSRDICQRGTSLTIQCQVDSQVTMMFWYRQQPGQSLTLIATANQGSEATYESGFVIDKFPISRPNLTFSTLTVSNMSPEDSSIYLCSLEVHGYTFGSGTRLTVV.

This clonotype was seen at least ten times. V and J are TRBV29-1 and TRBJ1-4, with D uncertain. Trimming removed 8 bases from V and 8 bases from J, with 15 bases in between. Germline V lookup: CDR1 SQVTM, CDR2 ANQGSEA. The CDR3 runs to 12 residues. CDR3 nucleotides: TGCAGCCCAGAGACCGGGGAGGAAAAACTGTTTTTT. It translates to CSPETGEEKLFF.

This sequence joins TRBV6-5 and TRBJ1-3; D might be TRBD1 (5 bases). Deletions cut 2 bases from V and 4 bases from J, with 9 bases between. Germline CDR1 MNHEY, CDR2 SVGAGI. The length of the CDR3 is 14 residues. The CDR3 loop is CASSYDRRGNTIYF. CDR3 coding DNA: TGTGCCAGCAGTTACGACAGACGCGGAAACACCATATATTTT.

In DNA form, the CDR3 reads TGTGCCAGCAGAGGCTCAGGGGGCGGCACTGAAGCTTTCTTT. Its protein product is CASRGSGGGTEAFF. The V and J genes are TRBV2 and TRBJ1-1, with TRBD1 identical over 8 bases. The V gene's germline CDR1 is SNHLY and CDR2 FYNNEI. The CDR3 sequence is 14 residues long. Trimming took 6 bases from V and 4 from J; bases not matched to a gene: 7.

The sample holds many counts of this clonotype. The CDR3 here is CSARAEREEETQYF. The CDR3 nucleotides read TGCAGTGCTAGAGCGGAGCGGGAGGAAGAGACCCAGTACTTC. This chain joins TRBV20-1 and TRBJ2-5, with 9 bases fitting TRBD2. J was trimmed by 3 bases and V by 1 base; bases with no gene match: 3. The CDR3 loop spans 14 amino acids. CDR1 is DFQATT and CDR2 is SNEGSKA in the germline V gene (reference sequence).

This chain joins TRBV7-8 and TRBJ1-6; no clear D. CDR1 and CDR2 (germline): SGHVS, FQNEAQ. This CDR3 region has 14 residues. Trimming pared 6 bases from V and 4 bases from J, leaving 10 bases between. CDR3: CASSFSPYNSPLHF. The DNA for the CDR3 is TGTGCCAGCAGTTTCTCTCCTTATAATTCACCCCTCCACTTT.

There are many counts of this clonotype. The V and J genes are TRBV29-1 and TRBJ2-7, with D maybe TRBD2 (6 bases). There are 13 residues in the CDR3. Per germline, CDR1 SQVTM and CDR2 ANQGSEA. V shed 4 bases and J shed 3 bases, with 13 bases lying between them. The CDR3 DNA is TGCAGCGTTGTTGTCACCGGGGGCTACGAGCAGTACTTC. Protein product: CSVVVTGGYEQYF.

This clonotype was observed a handful of times. The V call is TRBV7-9, the J call TRBJ2-5, with D maybe TRBD1 (6 bases). Trimming removed 5 bases at V and 5 bases at J, with 18 bases between. Germline CDR1 and CDR2: SEHNR and FQNEAQ (reference sequence). The length of the CDR3 is 15 residues. DNA for the CDR3: TGTGCCAGCAGCCGAACCACAGGGTCGGGGGAGACCCAGTACTTC. Its translation is CASSRTTGSGETQYF.

This clonotype came up many times. The chain uses TRBV12-3 or TRBV12-4 and TRBJ1-5; a weak D match, TRBD1 (6 bases). The CDR3 has 15 residues. Trimming cost V 6 bases and J 1 base, with 13 bases left between them. DNA of the CDR3: TGTGCCAGCAGGGAACAGGGTTCCAGCAATCAGCCCCAGCATTTT. Translated, it gives CASREQGSSNQPQHF.

The gene calls are TRBV10-3 and TRBJ2-5; TRBD1 is a possible D gene (7 bases). The CDR3 spans 13 residues. Germline V gene lookup returns CDR1 ENHRY and CDR2 SYGVKD. Trimming cost V 6 bases and J 10 bases, with 18 bases left between them. The DNA for the CDR3 is TGTGCCATCAGACAGGGCGCCAGGGGGGTCCAGTACTTC. This codes for CAIRQGARGVQYF.

The rearrangement joins TRBV29-1 to TRBJ1-5, with 7 bases that match TRBD1. Germline V gene sequence: CDR1 SQVTM, CDR2 ANQGSEA. This CDR3 contains 13 residues. J was trimmed by 12 bases and V by 4 bases; bases with no gene match: 12. For the CDR3, the DNA is TGCAGCGTTGTAACCGGGATGGGGACAGACCAGCATTTT. It codes for CSVVTGMGTDQHF.

This clonotype came up many times. This chain joins TRBV29-1 and TRBJ1-2, with D unresolved. The CDR3 consists of 12 residues. The germline V and J ends were trimmed by 6 bases and 6 bases, with 14 bases remaining between them. In germline, CDR1 is SQVTM, CDR2 ANQGSEA. The CDR3 nucleotides read TGCAGCGTCGGGGTCAATCGGAATGGCTACACCTTC. Its protein product is CSVGVNRNGYTF.

The gene calls are TRBV25-1 and TRBJ1-3, with 10 bases matching TRBD1. Germline V lookup: CDR1 MGHDK, CDR2 SYGVNS. The CDR3 contains 15 residues. After removal of 8 bases from V and 4 bases from J, the junction contained 8 bases not matched to a gene. The CDR3 DNA reads TGTGCCAGCTCACCAGGGACAGGGGACGGAAACACCATATATTTT. Protein sequence: CASSPGTGDGNTIYF.

The V call is TRBV2, the J call TRBJ1-5; no definite D call. Germline CDR1 SNHLY, CDR2 FYNNEI. The length of the CDR3 is 11 residues. With 7 bases removed from V and 14 bases from J, the gap between germline ends came to 15 bases. CDR3 sequence: CASTGLQLEHF. The CDR3 region has the DNA TGTGCCAGCACGGGGTTACAGCTCGAGCATTTT.